These 6 T cell receptor beta chains came from one sample sequenced in a study of T-cell reconstitution after alpha-beta-depleted transplantation in children. Molecular barcoding with unique molecular identifiers was used for the TCRbeta library. Each CDR3 protein gets one entry after TCRdb re-called the PCR reads with MiXCR. The sample holds about 980,000 distinct CDR3 sequences, about 26% seen once. The sequencing used PBMCs, mostly from graft donor cells, collected 360 days after TCRalphabeta/CD19-depleted stem cell transplant. These receptor sequences come from a boy younger than two who had a stem cell transplant for SCID, so the T cells may come from the graft donor.

This rearrangement joins TRBV6-2 or TRBV6-3 to TRBJ2-2; possibly TRBD2 for D (5 bases). Per germline, CDR1 MNHEY and CDR2 SVGEGT. Trimming removed 7 bases at V and 1 base at J, with 16 bases between. The CDR3 runs 16 residues. CDR3 residues: CASISGLIQNTGELFF. The CDR3 bases are TGTGCCAGCATTTCGGGATTGATACAGAACACCGGGGAGCTGTTTTTT.

The rearrangement joins TRBV7-2 to TRBJ2-3, with 9 positions matching TRBD2. V shed 5 bases, J shed 3 bases, and the junction held 12 bases outside the gene matches. The CDR3 has 17 residues. In germline, CDR1 is SGHTA, CDR2 FQGNSA. The DNA of the CDR3 is TGTGCCAGCAGCCCAACCGAGGCGGGGGGGCCTACAGATACGCAGTATTTT. Translating it yields CASSPTEAGGPTDTQYF.

The chain couples TRBV15 to TRBJ2-3; 8 nucleotides align to TRBD2. Germline V gene data show CDR1 as LNHNV and CDR2 as YYDKDF (reference sequence). V was pared by 5 bases and J by 2 bases, with 6 bases of the junction left unmatched. The length of the CDR3 is 15 residues. Written as DNA, the CDR3 is TGTGCCACCAGCGTGGGGACTAGAATCACAGATACGCAGTATTTT. Its protein is CATSVGTRITDTQYF.

The count of this clonotype is one. The chain has TRBV12-3 or TRBV12-4 and TRBJ2-1; 9 bases are a match to TRBD1. The V gene end was trimmed by 5 bases and the J gene end by 9 bases; junction bases not matched to a gene: 8. The CDR3 loop spans 14 amino acids. This CDR3 is CASSPWDRAFEQFF. Written as DNA, the CDR3 is TGTGCCAGCAGTCCATGGGACAGGGCTTTTGAGCAGTTCTTC.

This clonotype was counted only a few times. The chain uses TRBV7-3 and TRBJ2-5, with 7 bases that match TRBD1. This CDR3 is built from 13 residues. Germline loops: CDR1 SGHTA, CDR2 FQGTGA. Losses at the gene ends were 4 bases for V and 6 bases for J; bases not matched to a gene: 5. This CDR3 is CASSYSGGKTQYF. The CDR3 bases are TGTGCCAGCAGCTACTCAGGGGGAAAGACCCAGTACTTC.

The V gene is TRBV4-2, the J gene TRBJ2-7; D is possibly TRBD2 (5 bases). The CDR3 contains 16 residues. Germline values: CDR1 LGHNA, CDR2 YNFKEQ. V was cut by 1 base and J by 7 bases, with 20 bases left in between. The CDR3 protein is CASSQGPGRDYGEQYF. The CDR3 DNA is TGTGCCAGCAGCCAAGGTCCAGGTAGAGACTACGGGGAGCAGTACTTC.